A single sample gave rise to the 27 T cell receptor beta chains below, sequenced in a study of blood T cells in healthy people across ages. Alongside a J-beta primer mix, a sample-barcoded 5' primer served in a second PCR lasting roughly 7 to 11 cycles. TCRdb called the 5' RACE reads again in MiXCR, with one record for every CDR3 protein. The repertoire holds around 900,000 distinct CDR3 sequences, with roughly 51% as singletons. The source material was blood. The receptor set was obtained from a woman aged 55-70 years in good health.

The rearrangement joins TRBV6-5 to TRBJ2-7; 9 positions match TRBD2. This CDR3 comprises 13 residues. V lost 5 bases and J lost 4; bases outside the gene matches: 3. In germline, CDR1 is MNHEY, CDR2 SVGAGI. CDR3 region: CASSTTSGYEQYF. The CDR3 DNA is TGTGCCAGCAGTACTACTAGCGGGTACGAGCAGTACTTC.

The CDR3 region has the DNA TGCAGTCTGGACGTGGGCAATCAGCCCCAGCATTTT. Translated: CSLDVGNQPQHF. V is TRBV20-1 and J is TRBJ1-5; D is undetermined. V shed 8 bases and J shed 2 bases, with 10 bases lying between them. The germline gives CDR1 DFQATT, CDR2 SNEGSKA (reference sequence). CDR3 length equals 12 residues.

The chain is built from TRBV7-9 and TRBJ1-6; D perhaps matches TRBD1 (5 bases). The CDR3 totals 17 residues. Germline V gene data show CDR1 as SEHNR and CDR2 as FQNEAQ (reference sequence). Between the trimmed V and J ends, which lost 7 bases and 7 bases, there was a span of 23 bases. CDR3 DNA sequence: TGTGCCAGCACCCTACGTTCGGAGGGGACGGCGAATTCACCCCTCCACTTT. Translation gives CASTLRSEGTANSPLHF.

This clonotype came up many times. The chain employs TRBV29-1 and TRBJ2-3; 8 bases fit TRBD2. CDR1 SQVTM and CDR2 ANQGSEA come from the germline V gene. The CDR3 is made up of 12 amino acids. The V segment lost 8 bases and the J segment 5 bases; nucleotides outside the gene matches: 6. The CDR3 DNA follows: TGCAGCCCCGGGAGGGCCGGAGATACGCAGTATTTT. Its protein is CSPGRAGDTQYF.

J is TRBJ2-5 and V is TRBV7-9; possibly TRBD1 for D (5 bases). This CDR3 is built from 15 residues. Germline CDR1 reads SEHNR; CDR2 reads FQNEAQ (reference sequence). Trimming pared 2 bases from V and 1 base from J, leaving 11 bases between. DNA for the CDR3: TGTGCCAGCAGCTTATTTACAGGAGCCCAAGAGACCCAGTACTTC. Translated: CASSLFTGAQETQYF.

This clonotype was observed once. J is TRBJ1-2 and V is TRBV20-1; D unclear. This CDR3 is built from 14 residues. V gave up 6 bases and J gave up 0 bases, with 14 bases separating them. Germline V lookup: CDR1 DFQATT, CDR2 SNEGSKA (reference sequence). The CDR3 DNA reads TGCAGTGCCCCCGGGTCAGCCACTAACTATGGCTACACCTTC. This gives the protein CSAPGSATNYGYTF.

The table lists this clonotype with a count of one. The chain has TRBV2 and TRBJ2-2, with D maybe TRBD1 (5 bases). Germline V CDR1 and CDR2: SNHLY, FYNNEI. This CDR3 contains 15 residues. Between the trimmed V and J ends, which lost 5 bases and 4 bases, there was a span of 14 bases. CDR3 coding DNA: TGTGCCAGCAGTAAAGACCCTCAGGGCACCGGGGAGCTGTTTTTT. Translating it yields CASSKDPQGTGELFF.

V gene TRBV7-2 combines with J gene TRBJ2-1; 7 positions match TRBD2. The CDR3 is 15 amino acids. CDR1 SGHTA and CDR2 FQGNSA come from the germline V gene. The ends lost 0 bases at V and 6 bases at J; junction bases unmatched: 5. The DNA of the CDR3 is TGTGCCAGCAGCTTAGCGGGAGGGCCGTTCAATGAGCAGTTCTTC. This codes for CASSLAGGPFNEQFF.

The chain links TRBV12-3 or TRBV12-4 to TRBJ1-4; a possible D gene is TRBD1 (6 bases). The CDR3 is 13 amino acids. Between the trimmed V and J ends, which lost 7 bases and 8 bases, there was a span of 14 bases. The CDR3 coding sequence is TGTGCCAGCAAGGGGGTGCTCGGGGAAAAACTGTTTTTT. Its protein product is CASKGVLGEKLFF.

In its sample, this clonotype was seen many times. CDR3 in DNA: TGTGCCAGCAGCCCGACAGGAGTAGGTTTCGAGCAGTACTTC. Translating gives CASSPTGVGFEQYF. This sequence joins TRBV12-3 or TRBV12-4 and TRBJ2-7; TRBD1 is a possible D gene (6 bases). This CDR3 has 14 amino acids. The germline V and J ends were trimmed by 6 bases and 6 bases, with 18 bases remaining between them.

V is TRBV11-2 and J is TRBJ1-4, with TRBD1 matching over 7 bases. From germline, CDR1 is SGHAT and CDR2 FQNNGV. The CDR3 spans 15 residues. J was trimmed by 6 bases and V by 1 base; bases with no gene match: 5. CDR3 region: CASSLGGDRYEKLFF. The CDR3 nucleotides read TGTGCCAGCAGCTTAGGAGGGGACAGATATGAAAAACTGTTTTTT.

The chain uses TRBV30 and TRBJ2-1; D tentatively reads TRBD1 or TRBD2 (5 bases each). Trimming removed 4 bases from V and 15 bases from J, with 16 bases in between. The CDR3 has 11 amino acids. Looked up from germline, CDR1 is GTSNPN and CDR2 is SVGIG (reference sequence). The CDR3 here is CAWNSGTFAFF. CDR3 nucleotide sequence: TGTGCCTGGAATTCCGGGACCTTTGCGTTCTTC.

The V call is TRBV5-1, the J call TRBJ2-2; unclear D gene. Trimming stripped 5 bases from V and 6 bases from J, with 14 bases between. Germline lookup yields CDR1 SGHRS and CDR2 YFSETQ. CDR3 length: 14 residues. Here the CDR3 reads CASRLEAGPGELFF. The CDR3 nucleotides read TGCGCCAGCAGGCTTGAGGCCGGGCCCGGGGAGCTGTTTTTT.

The rearrangement links TRBV9 to TRBJ2-6, with 7 bases matching TRBD1. Germline assignment: CDR1 SGDLS and CDR2 YYNGEE. V trimming: 4 bases; J trimming: 0 bases; junction bases outside the gene matches: 19. The CDR3 runs to 21 residues. The CDR3 protein is CASSIRPGTENQSSGANVLTF. DNA of the CDR3: TGTGCCAGCAGCATACGTCCCGGGACAGAAAATCAGAGCTCTGGGGCCAACGTCCTGACTTTC.

This clonotype has more than one count but fewer than ten. J is TRBJ2-3 and V is TRBV14; 10 nucleotides agree with TRBD1. J lost 5 bases, V lost 0 bases, and 11 bases had no gene match. Germline lookup yields CDR1 SGHDN and CDR2 FVKESK. This CDR3 comprises 18 residues. Here the CDR3 reads CASSQDWGTGAPRDTQYF. CDR3 in DNA: TGTGCCAGCAGCCAAGATTGGGGGACAGGGGCCCCCCGAGATACGCAGTATTTT.

V gene TRBV9 combines with J gene TRBJ1-6, with a tentative D call TRBD1 (5 bases). V lost 0 bases and J lost 7, with 11 bases in between. The CDR3 spans 15 residues. Germline-derived CDR1 and CDR2 are SGDLS and YYNGEE. The CDR3 DNA reads TGTGCCAGCAGCGTAGTAGGGGACCCAAATTCACCCCTCCACTTT. Translated: CASSVVGDPNSPLHF.

The chain uses TRBV11-2 and TRBJ2-5; D might be TRBD2 (5 bases). CDR3 length equals 17 residues. V was cut by 5 bases and J by 2 bases, with 21 bases left in between. The germline V gene encodes CDR1 SGHAT and CDR2 FQNNGV. The CDR3 DNA is TGTGCCAGCAGCCCCACCCGTGGTTACGAGGGACAAGAGACCCAGTACTTC. Residues: CASSPTRGYEGQETQYF. Full variable domain (outside the CDR3, taken from reference TRBV11-2 and TRBJ2-5): EAGVAQSPRYKIIEKRQSVAFWCNPISGHATLYWYQQILGQGPKLLIQFQNNGVVDDSQLPKDRFSAERLKGVDSTLKIQPAKLEDSAVYLCASSPTRGYEGQETQYFGPGTRLLVL.

The sample holds a few counts of this clonotype. V is TRBV30 and J is TRBJ2-7; unclear D gene. From germline, CDR1 is GTSNPN and CDR2 SVGIG (reference sequence). The CDR3 extends over 13 amino acids. Deletions cut 1 base from V and 1 base from J, with 8 bases between. The CDR3 coding sequence is TGTGCCTGGAGTGACGGATCTTCCTACGAGCAGTACTTC. Protein sequence: CAWSDGSSYEQYF.

A few counts support this clonotype. V and J are TRBV5-1 and TRBJ2-1; 13 bases are shared with TRBD2. The J segment lost 8 bases and the V segment lost 3 bases, leaving 8 bases of the junction unmatched. The CDR3 has 16 residues. CDR1 and CDR2 from the germline V gene are SGHRS and YFSETQ. This CDR3 is CASSYWTSGSLDEQFF. The DNA for the CDR3 is TGCGCCAGCAGCTACTGGACTAGCGGGAGTTTGGATGAGCAGTTCTTC.

On this clonotype itself: Germline and junction disagree at one end, which may indicate a read error. The V call is TRBV29-1, the J call TRBJ2-7; 9 bases map to TRBD2. CDR3 length equals 15 residues. CDR1 and CDR2 (germline): SQVTM, ANQGSEA. For the CDR3, the DNA is TGCGGCGTTGTTAGGCGGGGGGGACCTAGCTACGAGCAGTACTTC. Protein sequence: CGVVRRGGPSYEQYF.

J is TRBJ2-3 and V is TRBV3-1, with 14 bases lining up with TRBD2. This CDR3 comprises 15 residues. The J segment lost 11 bases and the V segment lost 0 bases, leaving 4 bases of the junction unmatched. Germline V gene data show CDR1 as LGHDT and CDR2 as YNNKEL (reference sequence). In nucleotides, the CDR3 is TGTGCCAGCAGCCAAGACGAGACTAGCGGGAGGGTGCAGTATTTT. This gives the protein CASSQDETSGRVQYF.

The chain uses TRBV11-3 and TRBJ2-1; no clear D. The CDR3 runs 14 residues. Trimming removed 2 bases at V and 3 bases at J, with 8 bases between. Germline V CDR1 and CDR2: SGHNT, YENEEA. The CDR3 sequence is CASSLSPIYNEQFF. The CDR3 DNA reads TGTGCCAGCAGCTTAAGTCCGATCTACAATGAGCAGTTCTTC.

This chain joins TRBV5-6 and TRBJ1-5, with 7 nucleotides matching TRBD1. This CDR3 contains 15 residues. After removal of 6 bases from V and 5 bases from J, the junction contained 11 bases not matched to a gene. Germline V CDR1 and CDR2: SGHDT, YYEEEE. This CDR3 reads CASTFSDRDDQPQHF. CDR3 in DNA: TGTGCCAGCACATTCTCAGACAGGGACGATCAGCCCCAGCATTTT.

A word on this clonotype: One junction end disagrees with the germline gene, perhaps due to a read error. The chain combines TRBV11-2 with TRBJ2-2; possible D gene TRBD1, 7 bases. Germline V gene sequence: CDR1 SGHAT, CDR2 FQNNGV. The CDR3 length is 16 residues. This CDR3 is CASSLSGGTNTGELFF. CDR3 in DNA: TGTGCCAGCAGCTTGTCAGGGGGGACGAATACCGGGGAGCTGTTTTTT.

This chain uses TRBV4-1 with TRBJ2-2; D unresolved. The CDR3 length is 16 residues. Germline CDR1 is MGHRA and CDR2 is YSYEKL. V was pared by 0 bases and J by 3 bases, with 11 bases between. CDR3 sequence reads: CASSQESSFYTGELFF. DNA for the CDR3: TGCGCCAGCAGCCAAGAATCGAGTTTCTACACCGGGGAGCTGTTTTTT.

The chain couples TRBV7-9 to TRBJ2-5, with 11 positions matching TRBD1. From germline, CDR1 is SEHNR and CDR2 FQNEAQ (reference sequence). The CDR3 covers 15 residues. After removal of 4 bases from V and 5 bases from J, the junction contained 6 bases not matched to a gene. CDR3 sequence reads: CASSSGTGGLETQYF. The CDR3 DNA follows: TGTGCCAGCAGCTCCGGGACAGGGGGTCTTGAGACCCAGTACTTC.

This clonotype was picked up one time. The J gene is TRBJ2-7, the V gene TRBV7-9, with D tentatively TRBD1 (5 bases). CDR1 is SEHNR and CDR2 is FQNEAQ in the germline V gene (reference sequence). V was shortened by 5 bases and J by 4 bases, with 12 bases between the two germline ends. This CDR3 has 13 amino acids. CDR3 region: CASSGWQGYEQYF. CDR3 in DNA: TGTGCCAGCAGCGGGTGGCAGGGTTACGAGCAGTACTTC.